The clone carrying this TCR beta chain was observed a few times. Described time point: patch test 1, 2 weeks after DPC sensitization. Noted treatment: therapeutic diphenylcyclopropenone sensitization with weekly scalp DPC. Alopecia patients between 18 and 70 years old and suitable for DPC were used as donors. Germline CDR1 is MNHNY and CDR2 is SVGAGI (reference sequence). Trimming cost V 8 bases and J 2 bases, with 13 bases left between them. The CDR3 has 13 amino acids. TCRdb fed the RACE reads into MiXCR, producing one record per CDR3 protein. The repertoire includes some 200,000 distinct CDR3 sequences, approximately 20% of them detected once, and approximately 6.4% sits in the top ten. This record comes from a study of human T cells and chemical hapten exposure.

The TCR originated in a woman between 50 and 59 years old with alopecia areata. Some clones in this sample may be carry-over from other donors' samples. The specimen was whole blood, collected in connection with sensitization to the hapten diphenylcyclopropenone (DPC). The J gene is TRBJ2-7, the V gene TRBV6-6, with a possible D match to TRBD2 (7 bases). CDR3 amino acids: CASGRGDPYEQYF. The CDR3 bases are TGTGCCAGCGGGAGGGGGGATCCCTACGAGCAGTACTTC.